The 15 T cell receptor beta chains below come from one sample, sequenced in a study of CD8 T cells in Susac syndrome. Reverse transcription used 0.5 to 1 ug RNA and random hexamers. TCRdb reanalysed the immunoSEQ multiplex PCR reads using MiXCR and keeps one entry per CDR3 protein. The sample contains about 200,000 distinct CDR3 sequences, approximately 95% of which appear only once. What was sequenced was CD4+ T cells from PBMCs. These receptors originate from a human donor with multiple sclerosis.

CDR3 coding DNA: TGCAGTGCTCCAAGACTAGCGGGGGGATCCACAGATACGCAGTATTTT. Its protein is CSAPRLAGGSTDTQYF. The chain recombines TRBV20-1 with TRBJ2-3, with TRBD2 identical over 13 bases. The CDR3 runs 16 residues. Looked up from germline, CDR1 is DFQATT and CDR2 is SNEGSKA (reference sequence). With V trimmed by 5 bases and J by 2 bases, 7 bases remained unmatched.

The J gene is TRBJ2-7, the V gene TRBV4-1; D is unresolved. The length of the CDR3 is 17 residues. CDR1 is MGHRA and CDR2 is YSYEKL in the germline V gene. V lost 0 bases to trimming and J lost 3 bases, with 18 bases between them. For the CDR3, the DNA is TGCGCCAGCAGCCAAGATAACCCCTGGGTCTGGTACTACGAGCAGTACTTC. As protein: CASSQDNPWVWYYEQYF.

The chain combines TRBV5-4 with TRBJ2-6, with a possible D match to TRBD1 (6 bases). Trimming removed 2 bases from V and 2 bases from J, with 11 bases in between. The CDR3 covers 16 residues. Germline CDR1 is SGHNT and CDR2 is YYREEE (reference sequence). CDR3 residues: CASSFAGVTGANVLTF. The CDR3 DNA sequence: TGTGCCAGCAGCTTCGCAGGGGTAACTGGGGCCAACGTCCTGACTTTC. The whole variable domain, filled in from reference TRBV5-4 and TRBJ2-6, reads ETGVTQSPTHLIKTRGQQVTLRCSSQSGHNTVSWYQQALGQGPQFIFQYYREEENGRGNFPPRFSGLQFPNYSSELNVNALELDDSALYLCASSFAGVTGANVLTFGAGSRLTVL.

The V gene is TRBV18, the J gene TRBJ2-5, with D uncertain. V shed 2 bases and J shed 5 bases, with 9 bases lying between them. The CDR3 runs 13 residues. Germline V lookup: CDR1 KGHSH, CDR2 LQKENI. This CDR3 reads CASSPGRTETQYF. CDR3 DNA: TGTGCCAGCTCACCAGGCCGGACCGAGACCCAGTACTTC.

The chain combines TRBV29-1 with TRBJ1-1; D is unclear. CDR1 is SQVTM and CDR2 is ANQGSEA in the germline V gene. V gave up 4 bases and J gave up 2 bases, with 5 bases separating them. This CDR3 is 11 amino acids long. The CDR3 DNA reads as TGCAGCGTTGCCCCAAACACTGAAGCTTTCTTT. It translates to CSVAPNTEAFF.

The chain couples TRBV3-1 to TRBJ2-1; 9 nucleotides line up with TRBD1. The germline CDR1 and CDR2 sequences are LGHDT and YNNKEL (reference sequence). The CDR3 length is 16 residues. V shed 4 bases and J 3 bases; nucleotides not matched to a gene: 7. In DNA, the CDR3 is TGTGCCAGCAGCCGTTGGACAGGGGAGTTCTACAATGAGCAGTTCTTC. Its protein is CASSRWTGEFYNEQFF.

The V call is TRBV20-1, the J call TRBJ2-3; 7 bases are shared with TRBD1. Germline loops: CDR1 DFQATT, CDR2 SNEGSKA (reference sequence). This CDR3 comprises 12 residues. The V segment lost 4 bases and the J segment 9 bases; nucleotides outside the gene matches: 7. CDR3 sequence: CSATLTGDTQYF. CDR3 bases: TGCAGTGCTACACTCACAGGGGACACGCAGTATTTT.

The V and J genes are TRBV20-1 and TRBJ2-3; possible D gene TRBD2, 5 bases. The CDR3 consists of 11 residues. The V gene's germline CDR1 is DFQATT and CDR2 SNEGSKA (reference sequence). Trimming pared 3 bases from V and 14 bases from J, leaving 15 bases between. CDR3 loop: CSASPGEVGYF. The CDR3 DNA reads TGCAGTGCTAGTCCCGGGGAAGTAGGGTATTTT.

The CDR3 loop reads CATSDPAGTDTQYF. The CDR3 bases are TGTGCCACCAGTGATCCTGCGGGGACAGATACGCAGTATTTT. This chain connects TRBV24-1 to TRBJ2-3, with D perhaps TRBD2 (6 bases). Germline CDR1 is KGHDR and CDR2 is SFDVKD. The CDR3 runs 14 residues. The germline V and J ends were trimmed by 3 bases and 3 bases, with 9 bases remaining between them.

The V call is TRBV13, the J call TRBJ2-3, with a weak D call TRBD2 (7 bases). The CDR3 covers 13 residues. V was cut by 6 bases and J by 6 bases, with 13 bases left in between. The germline gives CDR1 PRHDT, CDR2 FYEKMQ (reference sequence). CDR3 sequence reads: CASSGGAADTQYF. CDR3 DNA sequence: TGTGCCAGCAGTGGGGGGGCGGCGGATACGCAGTATTTT.

The V call is TRBV21-1, the J call TRBJ2-7; TRBD1 is taken as the D call from the table, unchecked against the DNA. TRBV21-1 is marked as a pseudogene. The CDR3 runs 16 residues. CDR3 amino acids: CASSQRRQAIGGEQYV. The CDR3 DNA follows: TGTGCCAGCAGCCAAAGAAGACAGGCCATTGGCGGCGAGCAGTACGTC.

V usage is TRBV29-1 and J usage is TRBJ2-5, with 12 bases fitting TRBD2. The germline V gene encodes CDR1 SQVTM and CDR2 ANQGSEA. The CDR3 is 15 residues long. J gave up 3 bases and V 6 bases, and 8 bases lay outside the gene matches. The CDR3 bases are TGCAGCGTGGTTACTAGCGGGGGGTTTAAAGAGACCCAGTACTTC. It yields the protein CSVVTSGGFKETQYF.

The rearrangement uses TRBV30 and TRBJ2-6, with D hard to call. Germline CDR1 GTSNPN, CDR2 SVGIG (reference sequence). V was pared by 8 bases and J by 0 bases, with 5 bases between. The CDR3 length is 12 residues. In DNA form, the CDR3 reads TGTGCCACTGACTCTGGGGCCAACGTCCTGACTTTC. Translating gives CATDSGANVLTF.

V and J are TRBV30 and TRBJ2-1, with 7 positions matching TRBD2. V was pared by 4 bases and J by 1 base, with 7 bases of the junction left unmatched. The CDR3 is made up of 15 amino acids. Germline V gene sequence: CDR1 GTSNPN, CDR2 SVGIG (reference sequence). Written as DNA, the CDR3 is TGTGCCTGGACCGGCGGGGGTCGATCCTACAATGAGCAGTTCTTC. It specifies CAWTGGGRSYNEQFF.

The genes are TRBV12-3 or TRBV12-4 and TRBJ1-4, with 7 bases lining up with TRBD1. This CDR3 comprises 15 residues. V trimming: 6 bases; J trimming: 7 bases; junction bases outside the gene matches: 11. In DNA form, the CDR3 reads TGTGCCAGCAGCTCCGGGACAGTTTTAAGTGAAAAACTGTTTTTT. Protein product: CASSSGTVLSEKLFF.